Each of the 3 T cell receptor beta chains below was sequenced from the same sample in a study of T-cell memory formation after mild COVID-19. TCRdb re-derived calls from the 5' RACE reads in MiXCR, one entry per CDR3 protein. Among 130,000 to 150,000 distinct CDR3 sequences, 6% to 6.5% were seen once, and the ten largest hold more than 2%. The sequencing sample was made of PBMCs or a T cell subset sorted from them (not recorded which). These receptors all stem from an adult woman who had mild COVID-19 (a few samples of this study predate the infection). Cell type and time point are not known.

The chain joins TRBV29-1 to TRBJ2-1; 11 positions agree with TRBD2. The V gene end was trimmed by 5 bases and the J gene end by 6 bases; junction bases not matched to a gene: 9. In germline, CDR1 is SQVTM, CDR2 ANQGSEA. The CDR3 covers 15 residues. CDR3 loop: CSVPTTSGSPNEQFF. In DNA form, the CDR3 reads TGCAGCGTTCCTACCACTAGCGGGAGTCCCAATGAGCAGTTCTTC.

This clonotype was found a few times. CDR3 residues: CATSDGPGPLYEQYF. The CDR3 nucleotides are TGTGCCACCAGTGATGGTCCGGGACCCCTCTACGAGCAGTACTTC. V is TRBV24-1 and J is TRBJ2-7; either TRBD1 or TRBD2 may supply D (5 bases each). The CDR3 totals 15 residues. Germline V gives CDR1 KGHDR, CDR2 SFDVKD. V lost 3 bases to trimming and J lost 3 bases, with 14 bases between them.

The rearrangement uses TRBV20-1 and TRBJ1-5, with 9 bases aligning to TRBD1. Per germline, CDR1 DFQATT and CDR2 SNEGSKA (reference sequence). This CDR3 region has 14 residues. V was clipped by 2 bases and J by 6 bases; unmatched bases: 5. CDR3 residues: CSARSQTGGQPQHF. The CDR3 nucleotides read TGCAGTGCTAGATCACAGACAGGGGGTCAGCCCCAGCATTTT.